One sample yielded the 24 T cell receptor beta chains listed below, sequenced in a study of identical twins. TCRdb re-called the 5' RACE reads with MiXCR, one entry per CDR3 protein. The sample comprises approximately 670,000 distinct CDR3 sequences, 6% to 6.5% of which are singletons, and 1.5% to 2% rests with the top ten. The sequencing input was naive T cells sorted from blood. The source of these receptors is a man younger than 35 in good health.

This clonotype has more than one count but fewer than ten. The gene calls are TRBV6-8 and TRBJ2-5; D possibly matches TRBD1 or TRBD2 (5 bases each). The CDR3 length is 14 residues. Trimming took 6 bases from V and 2 from J, leaving 13 bases between them. Per the germline V gene, CDR1 is MNHGY and CDR2 is SAAAGT. The CDR3 DNA reads as TGTGCCAGCAGCCGAGGGGCTTTTCAAGAGACCCAGTACTTC. This codes for CASSRGAFQETQYF.

This clonotype was seen a handful of times. The V call is TRBV6-5, the J call TRBJ2-3; possible D gene TRBD2, 6 bases. The CDR3 has 16 amino acids. Germline loops: CDR1 MNHEY, CDR2 SVGAGI. Trimming removed 0 bases from V and 2 bases from J, with 12 bases in between. In DNA, the CDR3 is TGTGCCAGCAGTTACTCGAATCGCGGGGTCACAGATACGCAGTATTTT. Protein sequence: CASSYSNRGVTDTQYF.

A few counts support this clonotype. V gene TRBV29-1 combines with J gene TRBJ2-3; 12 bases fit TRBD2. This CDR3 has 17 residues. Losses at the gene ends were 5 bases for V and 1 base for J; bases not matched to a gene: 10. CDR1 is SQVTM and CDR2 is ANQGSEA in the germline V gene. CDR3 coding DNA: TGCAGCGTTCGGACTAGCGGGATGTCGGGGGGCACAGATACGCAGTATTTT. This encodes CSVRTSGMSGGTDTQYF.

V is TRBV4-2 and J is TRBJ2-7; 7 bases line up with TRBD1. The germline CDR1 and CDR2 sequences are LGHNA and YNFKEQ. CDR3 length equals 15 residues. J gave up 2 bases and V 2 bases, and 6 bases lay outside the gene matches. This CDR3 is CASSQTRDRAYEQYF. In nucleotides, the CDR3 is TGTGCCAGCAGCCAAACCCGGGACAGAGCCTACGAGCAGTACTTC.

This clonotype was seen only a few times. The V call is TRBV24-1, the J call TRBJ2-6, with D perhaps matching TRBD1 or TRBD2 (5 bases each). CDR1 and CDR2 from the germline V gene are KGHDR and SFDVKD. This CDR3 has 17 amino acids. V was clipped by 4 bases and J by 3 bases, with 15 bases between them. In DNA form, the CDR3 reads TGTGCCACCAGTGACTCCGGGACGCGTTTTGGGGCCAACGTCCTGACTTTC. This sequence encodes CATSDSGTRFGANVLTF.

This clonotype has only a few counts. The chain combines TRBV4-3 with TRBJ1-4, with D perhaps TRBD1 (5 bases). Germline V gives CDR1 LGHNA, CDR2 YSLEER. This CDR3 region has 16 residues. The V end lost 0 bases, the J end lost 6 bases, and 14 bases lay between the germline ends. As DNA, the CDR3 is TGCGCCAGCAGCCAAGATTTGGGGGTGTGGGATGAAAAACTGTTTTTT. Encoded protein: CASSQDLGVWDEKLFF.

This clonotype was observed at least ten times. V and J are TRBV10-3 and TRBJ1-5; 7 positions agree with TRBD1. CDR3 length: 16 amino acids. J was trimmed by 1 base and V by 3 bases; bases with no gene match: 6. Germline V gene sequence: CDR1 ENHRY, CDR2 SYGVKD. The CDR3 loop is CAISDPHRGSNQPQHF. The CDR3 DNA sequence: TGTGCCATCAGTGATCCCCACAGGGGAAGCAATCAGCCCCAGCATTTT.

This clonotype was detected many times. The chain links TRBV20-1 to TRBJ1-1; maybe TRBD1 (6 bases). This CDR3 contains 13 residues. V gave up 6 bases and J gave up 1 base, with 12 bases separating them. The germline V gene has CDR1 DFQATT and CDR2 SNEGSKA (reference sequence). The CDR3 DNA sequence: TGCAGTGCCCCTCCGACAGGGAACACTGAAGCTTTCTTT. As protein: CSAPPTGNTEAFF.

This clonotype was counted many times. The V call is TRBV5-1, the J call TRBJ1-1; the match to TRBD1 covers 8 bases. The CDR3 covers 13 residues. The junction had 2 bases not matched to a gene; V was cut back by 4 bases and J by 3 bases. From germline, CDR1 is SGHRS and CDR2 YFSETQ. CDR3 residues: CASSPDRDTEAFF. Here the CDR3 DNA reads TGCGCCAGCAGCCCGGACAGGGACACTGAAGCTTTCTTT.

This clonotype was picked up a small number of times. The chain combines TRBV6-2 or TRBV6-3 with TRBJ2-7; 7 bases map to TRBD1. This CDR3 is 15 amino acids long. V was pared by 0 bases and J by 3 bases, with 5 bases of the junction left unmatched. Germline V lookup: CDR1 MNHEY, CDR2 SVGEGT. CDR3 protein: CASSYSTGTLYEQYF. In DNA, the CDR3 is TGTGCCAGCAGTTACTCGACAGGGACCCTCTACGAGCAGTACTTC.

Many counts were recorded for this clonotype. Here the CDR3 DNA reads TGTGCCAGCAGTTATTCGGAGAAGGCCTTCACGTACTTC. Protein: CASSYSEKAFTYF. The gene calls are TRBV6-2 or TRBV6-3 and TRBJ2-7; D gene unclear. The CDR3 runs to 13 residues. Between the trimmed V and J ends, which lost 3 bases and 12 bases, there was a span of 18 bases. Germline V gives CDR1 MNHEY, CDR2 SVGEGT.

At least ten counts were recorded for this clonotype. The genes are TRBV20-1 and TRBJ2-1, with TRBD2 matching 10 bases. The CDR3 has 16 residues. V lost 1 base to trimming and J lost 3 bases; unmatched junction nucleotides: 6. CDR1 is DFQATT and CDR2 is SNEGSKA in the germline V gene (reference sequence). CDR3 amino acids: CSARATLAGVYNEQFF. The DNA for the CDR3 is TGCAGTGCTAGAGCCACTCTAGCGGGAGTCTACAATGAGCAGTTCTTC.

The J gene is TRBJ2-7, the V gene TRBV30; no definite D call. V lost 3 bases and J lost 6, with 15 bases in between. The CDR3 spans 13 residues. CDR1 is GTSNPN and CDR2 is SVGIG in the germline V gene (reference sequence). For the CDR3, the DNA is TGTGCCTGGAGGAGTATTGCCGGTAGCGAGCAGTACTTC. It translates to CAWRSIAGSEQYF.

V usage is TRBV3-1 and J usage is TRBJ1-6; TRBD1 agrees at 9 bases. The CDR3 totals 16 residues. After removal of 1 base from V and 10 bases from J, the junction contained 8 bases not matched to a gene. Per germline, CDR1 LGHDT and CDR2 YNNKEL (reference sequence). The CDR3, as DNA: TGTGCCAGCAGCCAAGGAGGGACAGGGCAATTCTCACCCCTCCACTTT. Protein product: CASSQGGTGQFSPLHF.

This clonotype was counted many times. This rearrangement joins TRBV29-1 to TRBJ2-2; 7 bases fit TRBD2. J was trimmed by 3 bases and V by 4 bases; bases with no gene match: 2. The CDR3 sequence is 13 residues long. Looked up from germline, CDR1 is SQVTM and CDR2 is ANQGSEA. The CDR3: CSVGTRHTGELFF. The CDR3 nucleotides read TGCAGCGTTGGGACTAGACACACCGGGGAGCTGTTTTTT.

This clonotype was recorded many times. This chain uses TRBV20-1 with TRBJ1-1; D may be TRBD1 (5 bases). CDR1 and CDR2 (germline): DFQATT, SNEGSKA (reference sequence). The CDR3 consists of 10 residues. The ends were cut back, 7 bases at V and 3 bases at J, with 6 bases in the middle. The DNA of the CDR3 is TGCAGTGGGGGGGACACTGAAGCTTTCTTT. Protein product: CSGGDTEAFF.

This clonotype showed up just a few times. The chain couples TRBV11-2 to TRBJ2-2, with no clear D. CDR1 and CDR2 (germline): SGHAT, FQNNGV. This CDR3 is 14 amino acids long. V was cut by 5 bases and J by 4 bases, with 11 bases left in between. The CDR3 region has the DNA TGTGCCAGCAGCCAGGCGGTTCTCACCGGGGAGCTGTTTTTT. It specifies CASSQAVLTGELFF.

The chain uses TRBV27 and TRBJ2-1; D gene uncertain. This CDR3 contains 13 residues. Germline CDR1 reads MNHEY; CDR2 reads SMNVEV (reference sequence). V was cut by 3 bases and J by 9 bases, with 12 bases left in between. CDR3 sequence (DNA): TGTGCCAGCAGTTTTTCCCCGCTGAGTGAGCAGTTCTTC. The encoded protein is CASSFSPLSEQFF.

This clonotype was counted ten times or more. The genes are TRBV6-5 and TRBJ1-2; no clear D gene. V lost 0 bases and J lost 9, with 14 bases in between. The germline V gene encodes CDR1 MNHEY and CDR2 SVGAGI. The CDR3 is made up of 14 amino acids. The CDR3 spells CASSYSWPGGSYTF. In nucleotides, the CDR3 is TGTGCCAGCAGTTACTCGTGGCCCGGCGGTAGCTACACCTTC.

This clonotype was recorded many times. The rearrangement joins TRBV5-1 to TRBJ2-7, with no clear D. Looked up from germline, CDR1 is SGHRS and CDR2 is YFSETQ. The CDR3 runs to 12 residues. V lost 0 bases to trimming and J lost 6 bases, with 7 bases between them. CDR3 in amino acids: CASSLEWGEQYF. In DNA, the CDR3 is TGCGCCAGCAGCTTGGAATGGGGCGAGCAGTACTTC.

This clonotype has a count of ten or more. This rearrangement joins TRBV6-2 or TRBV6-3 to TRBJ2-7; D not resolved. From germline, CDR1 is MNHEY and CDR2 SVGEGT. The length of the CDR3 is 13 residues. The V gene lost 8 bases and the J gene lost 2 bases, with 13 bases spanning the gap. CDR3 DNA sequence: TGTGCCAGCCGGCTAGGGATCACCTACGAGCAGTACTTC. As protein: CASRLGITYEQYF.

This clonotype was detected many times. V usage is TRBV20-1 and J usage is TRBJ2-3; TRBD1 or TRBD2 may be the D gene (5 bases each). This CDR3 has 12 amino acids. V gave up 5 bases and J gave up 4 bases, with 10 bases separating them. Germline-derived CDR1 and CDR2 are DFQATT and SNEGSKA (reference sequence). The CDR3 region is CSAYRGADTQYF. Written as DNA, the CDR3 is TGCAGTGCTTACCGAGGGGCAGATACGCAGTATTTT.

This clonotype occurred a few times. This sequence joins TRBV6-1 and TRBJ1-2; 8 nucleotides align to TRBD1. Germline CDR1 and CDR2: MNHNS and SASEGT. The CDR3 has 17 amino acids. The trim removed 11 bases at V and 0 bases at J, leaving 17 bases unmatched. This chain's CDR3 is CAGGAAGQAFPNYGYTF. The CDR3 nucleotides are TGTGCCGGCGGCGCGGCGGGACAGGCATTCCCTAACTATGGCTACACCTTC.

V and J are TRBV6-2 or TRBV6-3 and TRBJ1-1, with D perhaps TRBD1 (5 bases). V was trimmed by 2 bases and J by 11 bases, leaving 12 bases between them. The CDR3 totals 12 residues. Germline CDR1 MNHEY, CDR2 SVGEGT. The CDR3 protein is CASSYIVGGAFF. The CDR3 DNA reads as TGTGCCAGCAGTTACATTGTGGGGGGGGCTTTCTTT.